The 4 T cell receptor beta chains below were found in one sample sequenced in a study of response to subunit inactivated influenza vaccine. TCRdb passed the RT-PCR reads through MiXCR, listing each CDR3 protein once. The sample includes 150,000 or so distinct CDR3 sequences, around a tenth seen only once; the top ten take about a third. The sample here was CD8+ T cells sorted from PBMCs, taken around 2 years after vaccination. All receptors derive from a man aged 50 to 75 who received an inactivated influenza vaccine.

The rearrangement links TRBV29-1 to TRBJ2-5; D remains unclear. Per the germline V gene, CDR1 is SQVTM and CDR2 is ANQGSEA. V lost 6 bases to trimming and J lost 2 bases, with 16 bases between them. This CDR3 has 14 amino acids. CDR3 DNA sequence: TGCAGCGTCCCCACCGGGTGGGCACAAGAGACCCAGTACTTC. Translating it yields CSVPTGWAQETQYF.

The chain carries TRBV20-1 and TRBJ1-1, with D perhaps matching TRBD1 (6 bases). This CDR3 has 16 residues. Germline lookup yields CDR1 DFQATT and CDR2 SNEGSKA (reference sequence). V was trimmed by 0 bases and J by 1 base, leaving 15 bases between them. The chain's CDR3 is CSARDLDSSSNTEAFF. CDR3 nucleotide sequence: TGCAGTGCTAGAGATCTGGACAGCTCCTCGAACACTGAAGCTTTCTTT.

This clonotype was detected many times. The V and J genes are TRBV5-1 and TRBJ2-1; D is unclear. The V gene's germline CDR1 is SGHRS and CDR2 YFSETQ. The V gene lost 2 bases and the J gene lost 0 bases, with 6 bases spanning the gap. The CDR3 has 14 residues. DNA for the CDR3: TGCGCCAGCAGCTTAGTCAGCTCCTACAATGAGCAGTTCTTC. Translated, it gives CASSLVSSYNEQFF. Full variable domain (remainder filled in from reference TRBV5-1 and TRBJ2-1): KAGVTQTPRYLIKTRGQQVTLSCSPISGHRSVSWYQQTPGQGLQFLFEYFSETQRNKGNFPGRFSGRQFSNSRSEMNVSTLELGDSALYLCASSLVSSYNEQFFGPGTRLTVL.

This clonotype was observed at least ten times. The chain joins TRBV7-6 to TRBJ2-7; 9 bases are shared with TRBD1. Germline assignment: CDR1 SGHVS and CDR2 FNYEAQ. CDR3 length: 14 amino acids. With 5 bases clipped from V and 1 base from J, the junction kept 3 bases outside the gene matches. The CDR3 DNA follows: TGTGCCAGCAGCCGAGGGACAGGGTCCTACGAGCAGTACTTC. Its protein product is CASSRGTGSYEQYF.